One and the same sample provided the 25 T cell receptor beta chains below, sequenced in a study of chemoradiotherapy in HPV16-positive cancers. Profiled with immunoSEQ multiplex PCR; TCRdb holds only in-frame clones, not every one. The profile shows approximately 12,000 clones, around 87% of them singletons. The sample was taken from a patient who underwent chemoradiotherapy. Receptors originate from a human donor with HPV-associated anogenital cancer.

V gene TRBV6-1 combines with J gene TRBJ1-2; a possible D gene is TRBD1 (6 bases). The V end lost 4 bases, the J end lost 8 bases, and 11 bases lay between the germline ends. This CDR3 contains 12 residues. Looked up from germline, CDR1 is MNHNS and CDR2 is SASEGT. DNA of the CDR3: TGTGCCAGCAGTGCAACAGGGTACGGCTACACCTTC. It translates to CASSATGYGYTF.

The chain carries TRBV11-3 and TRBJ1-1; TRBD1 matches at 9 bases. V gave up 5 bases and J gave up 6 bases; unmatched junction bases: 16. The CDR3 contains 17 residues. Looked up from germline, CDR1 is SGHNT and CDR2 is YENEEA. The CDR3 loop reads CASSRFTGGSRSPEAFF. CDR3 nucleotide sequence: TGTGCCAGCAGCCGGTTCACAGGGGGCTCTCGTTCCCCTGAAGCTTTCTTT.

The CDR3 DNA sequence: TGTGCCAGCAGTGCCCGGACAGGGGGCTCCAACTATGGCTACACCTTC. It encodes CASSARTGGSNYGYTF. The V gene is TRBV6-1, the J gene TRBJ1-2; the match to TRBD1 covers 11 bases. The V segment lost 4 bases and the J segment 2 bases; nucleotides outside the gene matches: 6. Per germline, CDR1 MNHNS and CDR2 SASEGT. The CDR3 consists of 16 residues.

This clone was observed a handful of times. The chain is built from TRBV7-3 and TRBJ2-1, with TRBD2 matching 10 bases. CDR3 length: 17 amino acids. CDR1 and CDR2 from the germline V gene are SGHTA and FQGTGA. The J segment lost 5 bases and the V segment lost 0 bases, leaving 7 bases of the junction unmatched. DNA of the CDR3: TGTGCCAGCAGCTTAACGGGGGGGACTAGCGACAACAATGAGCAGTTCTTC. Protein: CASSLTGGTSDNNEQFF.

CDR3: CASSLGSGDLPEAFF. The CDR3 DNA reads as TGCGCCAGCAGCTTGGGATCGGGCGATCTGCCTGAAGCTTTCTTT. This chain links TRBV5-1 with TRBJ1-1; D unclear. Germline V gives CDR1 SGHRS, CDR2 YFSETQ. Deletions cut 0 bases from V and 6 bases from J, with 15 bases between. The CDR3 has 15 amino acids.

This rearrangement joins TRBV7-9 to TRBJ1-1, with D maybe TRBD1 (5 bases). This CDR3 is built from 13 residues. The germline gives CDR1 SEHNR, CDR2 FQNEAQ (reference sequence). V lost 0 bases and J 3 bases, leaving 5 bases between the germline ends. Here the CDR3 DNA reads TGTGCCAGCAGCTTAGCGGGACACACTGAAGCTTTCTTT. As protein: CASSLAGHTEAFF.

This sequence joins TRBV5-1 and TRBJ2-5; D unclear. Germline values: CDR1 SGHRS, CDR2 YFSETQ. The CDR3 runs to 14 residues. V lost 7 bases to trimming and J lost 0 bases, with 13 bases between them. The CDR3 loop is CASWDFVNQETQYF. The CDR3 DNA follows: TGCGCCAGCTGGGATTTCGTGAACCAAGAGACCCAGTACTTC.

This rearrangement joins TRBV5-1 to TRBJ2-3, with D possibly being TRBD1 or TRBD2 (7 bases each). The CDR3 covers 18 residues. Deletions cut 0 bases from V and 3 bases from J, with 20 bases between. Germline V gene data show CDR1 as SGHRS and CDR2 as YFSETQ. The CDR3, as DNA: TGCGCCAGCAGCTTGGGCCTTAGACAGGGAGGGACGACAGATACGCAGTATTTT. Amino acid sequence: CASSLGLRQGGTTDTQYF.

The chain recombines TRBV11-2 with TRBJ2-7; D possibly corresponds to TRBD1 (5 bases). Trimming shortened V by 2 bases and J by 1 base, and 12 bases separated the two germline ends. The CDR3 has 15 residues. Germline assignment: CDR1 SGHAT and CDR2 FQNNGV. The CDR3 DNA reads TGTGCCAGCAGCTTAATCAGGGCAAGGTCCTACGAGCAGTACTTC. This gives the protein CASSLIRARSYEQYF.

This chain joins TRBV27 and TRBJ1-2; possibly TRBD1 for D (6 bases). Germline CDR1 is MNHEY and CDR2 is SMNVEV (reference sequence). V lost 2 bases, J lost 4 bases, and 14 bases lay in between. CDR3 length: 15 amino acids. This CDR3 reads CASSLRGGAIYGYTF. CDR3 nucleotide sequence: TGTGCCAGCAGTTTAAGGGGGGGCGCGATCTATGGCTACACCTTC.

The V gene is TRBV4-1, the J gene TRBJ1-5; no firm D call. The V gene's germline CDR1 is MGHRA and CDR2 YSYEKL. Trimming took 2 bases from V and 4 from J, leaving 12 bases between them. CDR3 size: 15 residues. In DNA form, the CDR3 reads TGCGCCAGCAGCCAAATTTATACGGGAAATCAGCCCCAGCATTTT. Its protein is CASSQIYTGNQPQHF.

The V and J genes are TRBV23-1 and TRBJ2-1; TRBD1 aligns across 11 bases. TRBV23-1 is an ORF; its function is uncertain. CDR3 length: 15 amino acids. With V trimmed by 4 bases and J by 8 bases, 7 bases remained unmatched. The CDR3: CASSRVRTGGDEQFF. CDR3 sequence (DNA): TGCGCCAGCAGTCGGGTTAGGACAGGGGGCGATGAGCAGTTCTTC.

V gene TRBV5-8 combines with J gene TRBJ1-5, with D hard to call. The V end was cut by 4 bases, the J end by 0 bases, with 17 bases between. Germline CDR1 SGHTS, CDR2 YDEGEE. CDR3 length equals 17 residues. For the CDR3, the DNA is TGTGCCAGCAGCCCAACACCCCAGGAGTATAGCAATCAGCCCCAGCATTTT. Amino acids: CASSPTPQEYSNQPQHF.

V and J are TRBV2 and TRBJ1-2; D might be TRBD1 (5 bases). CDR3 length: 17 amino acids. V was cut by 4 bases and J by 3 bases, with 21 bases left in between. From germline, CDR1 is SNHLY and CDR2 FYNNEI. In nucleotides, the CDR3 is TGTGCCAGCAGTGGAGGGGCCGTCGGACCGTACGACTATGGCTACACCTTC. It is translated as CASSGGAVGPYDYGYTF.

The rearrangement uses TRBV5-1 and TRBJ1-1; a weak D match, TRBD1 (6 bases). Germline lookup yields CDR1 SGHRS and CDR2 YFSETQ. The CDR3 is 16 amino acids. Between the trimmed V and J ends, which lost 3 bases and 3 bases, there was a span of 18 bases. Here the CDR3 reads CASSSNLRGPDTEAFF. The CDR3 DNA reads as TGCGCCAGCAGCTCAAACCTGCGGGGGCCGGACACTGAAGCTTTCTTT.

This chain links TRBV5-4 with TRBJ2-3; D unresolved. Germline V gene sequence: CDR1 SGHNT, CDR2 YYREEE (reference sequence). The V end lost 0 bases, the J end lost 5 bases, and 1 base lay between the germline ends. The CDR3 covers 11 residues. The CDR3 bases are TGTGCCAGCAGCTTGGTAGATACGCAGTATTTT. Amino acid sequence: CASSLVDTQYF.

V gene TRBV10-2 combines with J gene TRBJ2-7; D not certain. The CDR3 has 13 residues. Germline CDR1 and CDR2: WSHSY and SAAADI. V lost 7 bases and J 7 bases, leaving 17 bases between the germline ends. The CDR3 DNA reads TGCGCCAGCACACTGCGGTGGGCTGGGGAGCAGTACTTC. Its protein product is CASTLRWAGEQYF.

This clone was recorded once. The CDR3 reads CASSQAAGGPNEQFF. CDR3 in DNA: TGTGCCAGCAGCCAAGCGGCGGGAGGGCCCAATGAGCAGTTCTTC. V gene TRBV14 combines with J gene TRBJ2-1, with 9 bases matching TRBD2. After removal of 1 base from V and 6 bases from J, the junction contained 4 bases not matched to a gene. The CDR3 has 15 amino acids. The germline V gene encodes CDR1 SGHDN and CDR2 FVKESK.

Turning to this clone: The junction does not match germline at one end; this may be a read error. This rearrangement joins TRBV6-5 to TRBJ1-3; 7 nucleotides align to TRBD1. The CDR3 length is 14 residues. Germline CDR1 reads MNHEY; CDR2 reads SVGAGI. This chain's CDR3 is CASSYRDRRKHHIF. CDR3 nucleotides: TGTGCCAGCAGTTACCGGGACAGAAGGAAACACCATATATTT.

The chain uses TRBV7-4 and TRBJ2-2; D uncertain. Germline CDR1 and CDR2: SGHVT and SQSDAQ. CDR3 length equals 10 residues. V dropped 6 bases and J dropped 9 bases, with 5 bases sitting between them. The CDR3, as DNA: TGTGCCAGCAGTAATCGGGAGCTGTTTTTT. It yields the protein CASSNRELFF.

The chain carries TRBV29-1 and TRBJ2-7; D not certain. Germline V CDR1 and CDR2: SQVTM, ANQGSEA. Between the trimmed V and J ends, which lost 5 bases and 2 bases, there was a span of 16 bases. The CDR3 is 14 residues long. For the CDR3, the DNA is TGCAGCGTTCTACCATTGGGCGGAACCTACGAGCAGTACTTC. It codes for CSVLPLGGTYEQYF.

V is TRBV30 and J is TRBJ1-1; no definite D call. CDR3 size: 12 residues. From germline, CDR1 is GTSNPN and CDR2 SVGIG (reference sequence). V shed 3 bases and J shed 1 base, with 6 bases lying between them. The CDR3 region has the DNA TGTGCCTGGAGAAGGAGGAACACTGAAGCTTTCTTT. Translating gives CAWRRRNTEAFF.

J is TRBJ2-4 and V is TRBV30; TRBD2 aligns across 12 bases. The germline V gene encodes CDR1 GTSNPN and CDR2 SVGIG (reference sequence). This CDR3 spans 14 amino acids. The V and J ends lost 5 bases and 3 bases, in that order; junction bases with no gene match: 2. The CDR3 DNA sequence: TGTGCCTGGTCGACTAGCGGGGGCAAAAACATTCAGTACTTC. Its protein is CAWSTSGGKNIQYF.

The chain has TRBV7-9 and TRBJ1-2; TRBD1 aligns across 9 bases. The V gene end was trimmed by 5 bases and the J gene end by 4 bases; junction bases not matched to a gene: 2. CDR1 and CDR2 (germline): SEHNR, FQNEAQ (reference sequence). The CDR3 consists of 13 residues. The CDR3 reads CASSPGQGYGYTF. DNA for the CDR3: TGTGCCAGCAGCCCGGGACAGGGCTATGGCTACACCTTC.

V usage is TRBV5-1 and J usage is TRBJ2-7; D is undetermined. CDR1 is SGHRS and CDR2 is YFSETQ in the germline V gene. The CDR3 has 12 residues. V was cut by 3 bases and J by 7 bases, with 11 bases left in between. This CDR3 reads CASSWGMGEQYF. As DNA, the CDR3 is TGCGCCAGCAGCTGGGGAATGGGGGAGCAGTACTTC.